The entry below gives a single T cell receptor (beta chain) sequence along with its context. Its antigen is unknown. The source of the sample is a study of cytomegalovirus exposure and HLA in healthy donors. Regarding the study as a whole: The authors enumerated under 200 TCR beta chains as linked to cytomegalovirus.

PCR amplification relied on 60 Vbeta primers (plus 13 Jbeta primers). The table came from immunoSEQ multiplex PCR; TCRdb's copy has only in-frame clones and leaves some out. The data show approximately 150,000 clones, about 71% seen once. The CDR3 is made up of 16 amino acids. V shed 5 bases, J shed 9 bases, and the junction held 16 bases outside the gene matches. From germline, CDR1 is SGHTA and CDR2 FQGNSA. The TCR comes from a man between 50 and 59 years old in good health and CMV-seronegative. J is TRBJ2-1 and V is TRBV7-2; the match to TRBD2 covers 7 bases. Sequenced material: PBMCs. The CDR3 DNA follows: TGTGCCAGCAGCCAGTGGAGCGGGGAGCTGAAGGGTGAGCAGTTCTTC. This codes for CASSQWSGELKGEQFF.